What follows describes a single T cell receptor (beta chain). The antigen remains unidentified. The sample originates from a study of CXCR3-negative and CXCR3-positive naive CD8 T cells. Study outcomes and limitations: Within a donor, both naive subsets shared TRBV-TRBJ usage, unlike memory cells. Naive cells that were CXCR3-positive had more hydrophobic TRB CDR3s (compared with CXCR3-negative naive cells).

UMI-labeled TRB cDNA libraries were prepared by 5' RACE. TCRdb re-called the 5' RACE reads; one entry per CDR3 protein, DNA not given. Listed are nearly 90,000 distinct CDR3 sequences; under 0.95% falls within the top ten. Germline V gene sequence: CDR1 SQVTM, CDR2 ANQGSEA. The CDR3 extends over 11 amino acids. This chain links TRBV29-1 with TRBJ1-2; TCRdb selects TRBD1, and the lack of DNA leaves this call unchecked. The sequence derives from a human donor in good health. Some clones in this sample may be carry-over from other donors' samples. The sample consisted of naive CXCR3+ CD8+ T cells from blood. Subset described: CD45RO-CCR7+CD27+CD95- naive CD8+ T cells expressing CXCR3 (TNR3+). This CDR3 reads CSVEQGNGYTF. Full variable domain (outside the CDR3, taken from reference TRBV29-1 and TRBJ1-2): SAVISQKPSRDICQRGTSLTIQCQVDSQVTMMFWYRQQPGQSLTLIATANQGSEATYESGFVIDKFPISRPNLTFSTLTVSNMSPEDSSIYLCSVEQGNGYTFGSGTRLTVV.